The rows below give T cell receptor beta chains drawn from one sample of a study of chemoradiotherapy in HPV16-positive cancers. Using immunoSEQ multiplex PCR, the repertoire was profiled, and TCRdb retains in-frame clones only, with some absent. Seen here are several thousand clones, 60% to 85% observed once, and the top ten hold around 13%. Sequenced material: tumor tissue, taken from a patient who underwent chemoradiotherapy. The receptors were gathered from a human donor with HPV-associated anogenital cancer. Each CDR3 is given without its conserved first and last residue. Size values are once, few and many counts, or a class for expanded clones, and some rows have none.

j_call clone_size v_call cdr3_aa
TRBJ2-7 NA TRBV25-1 ASSGYRFFEQY
TRBJ2-6 once TRBV5-1 ASSGGATGANVLT
TRBJ1-1 NA TRBV25-1 ASSYQGDTEAF
TRBJ1-1 NA TRBV30 AWRVQPEAF
TRBJ1-6 NA TRBV5-6 ASSPTDRGGSPLH
TRBJ2-7 NA TRBV5-6 ASSLAQGWYEQY
TRBJ2-7 NA TRBV10-3 AISGLDRGLAGPSYEQY
TRBJ2-6 NA TRBV6-6 ASTRPTGANVLT
TRBJ2-3 NA TRBV6-1 AITGGPGDTQY
TRBJ1-1 large TRBV27 ASSLSVGGITEAF
TRBJ2-1 NA TRBV5-1 ASSFTGTGGNEQF
TRBJ2-3 NA TRBV19 ASSQGTGTDTQY
TRBJ2-5 NA TRBV7-8 ASRLNRGYQETQY
TRBJ1-2 NA TRBV15 ATSGRQGKDGYT
TRBJ2-5 NA TRBV5-1 ASSRGVKETQY
TRBJ1-5 NA TRBV11-3 ASSFCRPNNQPQH
TRBJ1-1 NA TRBV5-1 ASSYASGTTEAF
TRBJ2-7 NA TRBV2 ASIRSPGTVSYEQY
TRBJ1-3 NA TRBV18 ASSPTGSGNTIY
TRBJ2-5 NA TRBV2 ATSDGAGVY
TRBJ1-1 NA TRBV6-1 ASSESGDLWTEAF
TRBJ2-7 NA TRBV6-1 ASSDIGQARDYEQY
TRBJ1-1 few TRBV10-3 ASRDIGTNTEAF
TRBJ1-1 few TRBV2 ASSELRRGGNTEAF
TRBJ1-2 NA TRBV5-5 ASSFDGLNYGYT
TRBJ2-7 NA TRBV5-1 ASSHRDREYEQY
TRBJ1-1 NA TRBV14 ASSQEQSYTEAF
TRBJ1-4 NA TRBV4-1 ASSQGQGNEKLF
TRBJ1-5 NA TRBV28 ASSIQGGTGQPQH
TRBJ1-1 NA TRBV11-2 ASSLGTPEAF
TRBJ2-7 NA TRBV12-2 ASRLDLGGGAHEQY
TRBJ2-7 NA TRBV5-5 ASSLLPGGISYEQY
TRBJ2-1 NA TRBV10-3 AISEGTRLLQQF
TRBJ1-5 NA TRBV6-5 ASSPDTERPQH
TRBJ1-2 NA TRBV14 ASSQATVYGYT
TRBJ2-5 few TRBV11-2 ASRDTGNAWQTQY
TRBJ2-3 NA TRBV4-1 ASSQGGTPDTQY
TRBJ2-6 once TRBV9 ASCPTISGANVLT
TRBJ2-5 NA TRBV11-2 ASSFQGHRQETQY